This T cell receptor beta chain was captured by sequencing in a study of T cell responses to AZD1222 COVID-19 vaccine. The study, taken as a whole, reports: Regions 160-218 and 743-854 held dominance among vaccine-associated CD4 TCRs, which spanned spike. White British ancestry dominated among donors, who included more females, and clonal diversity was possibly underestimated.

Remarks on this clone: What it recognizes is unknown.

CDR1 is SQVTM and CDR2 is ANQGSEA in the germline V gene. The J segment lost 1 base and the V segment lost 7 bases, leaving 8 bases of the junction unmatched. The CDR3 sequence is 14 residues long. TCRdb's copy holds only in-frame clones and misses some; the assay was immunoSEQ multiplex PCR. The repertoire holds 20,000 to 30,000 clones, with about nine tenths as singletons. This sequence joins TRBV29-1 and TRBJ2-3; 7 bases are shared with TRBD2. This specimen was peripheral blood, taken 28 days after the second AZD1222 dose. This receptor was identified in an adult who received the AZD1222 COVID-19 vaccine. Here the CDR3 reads CSATRTRGTDTQYF. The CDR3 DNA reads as TGCAGCGCCACCCGGACTAGGGGCACAGATACGCAGTATTTT.